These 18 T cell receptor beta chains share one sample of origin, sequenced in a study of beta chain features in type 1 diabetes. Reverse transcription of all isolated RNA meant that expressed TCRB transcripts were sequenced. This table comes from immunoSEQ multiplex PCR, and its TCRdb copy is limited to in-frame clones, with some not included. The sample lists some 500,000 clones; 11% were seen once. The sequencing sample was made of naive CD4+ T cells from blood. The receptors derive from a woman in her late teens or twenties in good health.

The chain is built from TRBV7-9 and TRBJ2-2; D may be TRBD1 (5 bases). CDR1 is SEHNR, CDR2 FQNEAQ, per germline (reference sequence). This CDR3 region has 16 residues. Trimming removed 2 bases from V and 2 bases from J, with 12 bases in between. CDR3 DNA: TGTGCCAGCAGCTTATCAGGGTCCCAAAACACCGGGGAGCTGTTTTTT. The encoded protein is CASSLSGSQNTGELFF.

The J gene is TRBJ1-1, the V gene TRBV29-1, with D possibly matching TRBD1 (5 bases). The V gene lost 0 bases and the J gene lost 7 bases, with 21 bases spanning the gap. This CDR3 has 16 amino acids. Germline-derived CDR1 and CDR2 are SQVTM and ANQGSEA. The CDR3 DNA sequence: TGCAGCGTTGAAGAACTGGGGCCAACCGGGTATGTTGAAGCTTTCTTT. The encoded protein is CSVEELGPTGYVEAFF.

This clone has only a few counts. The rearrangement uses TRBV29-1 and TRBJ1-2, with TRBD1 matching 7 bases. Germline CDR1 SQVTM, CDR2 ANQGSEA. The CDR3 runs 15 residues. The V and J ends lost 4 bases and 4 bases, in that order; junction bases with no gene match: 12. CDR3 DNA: TGCAGCGTTGTAGGAGGTTTTGGGACAGTCTATGGCTACACCTTC. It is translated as CSVVGGFGTVYGYTF. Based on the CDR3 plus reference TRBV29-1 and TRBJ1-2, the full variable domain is SAVISQKPSRDICQRGTSLTIQCQVDSQVTMMFWYRQQPGQSLTLIATANQGSEATYESGFVIDKFPISRPNLTFSTLTVSNMSPEDSSIYLCSVVGGFGTVYGYTFGSGTRLTVV.

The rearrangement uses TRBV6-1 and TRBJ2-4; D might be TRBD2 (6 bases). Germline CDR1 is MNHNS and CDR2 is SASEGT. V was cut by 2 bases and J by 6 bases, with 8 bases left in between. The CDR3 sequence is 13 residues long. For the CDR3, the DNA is TGTGCCAGCAGTGAAATGCGGGGAAACATTCAGTACTTC. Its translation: CASSEMRGNIQYF.

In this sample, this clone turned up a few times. This chain's CDR3 is CASSMRQGANTGELFF. The CDR3 region has the DNA TGTGCCAGCAGCATGAGACAGGGGGCTAACACCGGGGAGCTGTTTTTT. The chain employs TRBV7-3 and TRBJ2-2; 10 bases fit TRBD1. CDR1 and CDR2 (germline): SGHTA, FQGTGA. V was clipped by 5 bases and J by 2 bases; unmatched bases: 5. This CDR3 comprises 16 residues.

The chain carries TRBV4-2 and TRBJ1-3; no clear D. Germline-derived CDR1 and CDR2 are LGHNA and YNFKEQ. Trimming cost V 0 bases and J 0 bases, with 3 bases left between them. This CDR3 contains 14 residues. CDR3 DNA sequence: TGTGCCAGCAGCCAAGAAGTCTCTGGAAACACCATATATTTT. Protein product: CASSQEVSGNTIYF.

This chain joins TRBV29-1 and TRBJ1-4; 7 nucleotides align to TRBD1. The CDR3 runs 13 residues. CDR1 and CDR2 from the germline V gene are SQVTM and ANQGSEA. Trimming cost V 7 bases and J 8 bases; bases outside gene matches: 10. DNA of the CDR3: TGCAGCGCCTTGACAGGGAAGAAGGAAAAACTGTTTTTT. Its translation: CSALTGKKEKLFF.

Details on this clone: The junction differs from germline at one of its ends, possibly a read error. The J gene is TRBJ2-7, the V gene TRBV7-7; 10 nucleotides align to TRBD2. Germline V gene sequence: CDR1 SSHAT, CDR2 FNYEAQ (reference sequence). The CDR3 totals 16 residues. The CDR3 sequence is CASSLAPGLAPNEQYF. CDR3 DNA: TGTGCTAGCAGCTTAGCGCCGGGACTAGCGCCCAACGAGCAGTACTTC.

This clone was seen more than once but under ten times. The CDR3 here is CASSTRTSGSYNEQFF. For the CDR3, the DNA is TGTGCCAGCAGCACCCGGACTAGCGGATCCTACAATGAGCAGTTCTTC. The chain combines TRBV7-9 with TRBJ2-1; 10 bases line up with TRBD2. The CDR3 has 16 residues. V trimming: 5 bases; J trimming: 1 base; junction bases outside the gene matches: 5. CDR1 and CDR2 (germline): SEHNR, FQNEAQ (reference sequence).

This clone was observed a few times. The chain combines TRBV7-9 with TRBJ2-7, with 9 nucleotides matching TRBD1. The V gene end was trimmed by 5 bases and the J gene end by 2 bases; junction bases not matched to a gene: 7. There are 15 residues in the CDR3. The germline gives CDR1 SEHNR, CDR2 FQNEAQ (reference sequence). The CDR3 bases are TGTGCCAGCAGCAAGAGCGGGGACAGGGCCTACGAGCAGTACTTC. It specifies CASSKSGDRAYEQYF.

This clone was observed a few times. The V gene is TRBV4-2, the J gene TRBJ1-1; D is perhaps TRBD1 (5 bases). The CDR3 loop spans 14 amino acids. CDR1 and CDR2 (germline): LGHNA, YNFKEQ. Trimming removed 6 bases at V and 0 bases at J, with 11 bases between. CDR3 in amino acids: CASRLTGVNTEAFF. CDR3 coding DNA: TGTGCCAGCAGACTGACGGGGGTGAACACTGAAGCTTTCTTT.

CDR3 protein: CASSVDRVNVYGYTF. The CDR3 DNA is TGTGCCAGCAGCGTAGACAGGGTGAATGTTTATGGCTACACCTTC. This chain uses TRBV9 with TRBJ1-2; D possibly corresponds to TRBD1 (6 bases). The CDR3 runs 15 residues. Trimming shortened V by 0 bases and J by 5 bases, and 14 bases separated the two germline ends. CDR1 SGDLS and CDR2 YYNGEE come from the germline V gene.

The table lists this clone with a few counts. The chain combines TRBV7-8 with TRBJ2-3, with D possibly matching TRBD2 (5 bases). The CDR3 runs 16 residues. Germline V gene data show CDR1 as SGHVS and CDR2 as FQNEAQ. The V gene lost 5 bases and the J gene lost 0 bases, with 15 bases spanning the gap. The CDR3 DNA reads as TGTGCCAGCAGCCCCCCCGAGGGCTTTAGCACAGATACGCAGTATTTT. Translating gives CASSPPEGFSTDTQYF.

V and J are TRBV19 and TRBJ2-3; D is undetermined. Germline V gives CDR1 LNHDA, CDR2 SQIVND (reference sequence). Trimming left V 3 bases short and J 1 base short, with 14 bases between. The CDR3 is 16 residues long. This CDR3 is CASSMLSRRGTDTQYF. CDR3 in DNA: TGTGCCAGTAGTATGTTATCTCGTAGGGGCACAGATACGCAGTATTTT.

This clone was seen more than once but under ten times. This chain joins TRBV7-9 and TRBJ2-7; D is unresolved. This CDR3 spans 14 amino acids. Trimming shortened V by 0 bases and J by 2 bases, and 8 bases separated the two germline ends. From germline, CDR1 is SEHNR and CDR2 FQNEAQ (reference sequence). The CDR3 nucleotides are TGTGCCAGCAGCTTAGCTCCGACGGCCTACGAGCAGTACTTC. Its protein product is CASSLAPTAYEQYF.

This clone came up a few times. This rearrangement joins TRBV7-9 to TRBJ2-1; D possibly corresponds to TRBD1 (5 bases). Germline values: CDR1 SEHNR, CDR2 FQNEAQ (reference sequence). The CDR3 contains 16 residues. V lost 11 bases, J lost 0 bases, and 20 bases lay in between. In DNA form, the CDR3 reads TGTGCCGGACAAGTGGGCAGAACGAGCTCCTACAATGAGCAGTTCTTC. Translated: CAGQVGRTSSYNEQFF.

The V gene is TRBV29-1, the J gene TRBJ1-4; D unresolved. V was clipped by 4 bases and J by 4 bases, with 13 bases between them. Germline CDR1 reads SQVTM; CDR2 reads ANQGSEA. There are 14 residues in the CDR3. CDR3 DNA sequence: TGCAGCGTTGTTGGAGGGAAGAGTAATGAAAAACTGTTTTTT. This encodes CSVVGGKSNEKLFF.

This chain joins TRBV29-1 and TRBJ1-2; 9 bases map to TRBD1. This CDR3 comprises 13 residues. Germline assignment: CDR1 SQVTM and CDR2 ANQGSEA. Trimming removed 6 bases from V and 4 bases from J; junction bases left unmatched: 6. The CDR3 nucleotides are TGCAGCGTGGGGACAGGGAAGGGCTATGGCTACACCTTC. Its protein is CSVGTGKGYGYTF.